The 4 T cell receptor beta chains below all came from one sample that was sequenced in a study of shared clonotypes between healthy human individuals. Naive-designated CD8 cells lacked CD45RO, were positively enriched for CCR7, and omitted terminally differentiated effector memory CD45RA+ cells. Profiling relied on immunoSEQ multiplex PCR, and the TCRdb table lists in-frame clones only, not all of them. In the table there are hundreds of thousands of clones, roughly 96% of which are singletons. The sequenced sample consisted of naive CD8+ T cells sorted from blood. The source is a woman aged 25 to 39 in good health.

This clone has a single count. The rearrangement uses TRBV5-8 and TRBJ1-5; no firm D call. The CDR3 contains 12 residues. V was shortened by 2 bases and J by 7 bases, with 7 bases between the two germline ends. Germline assignment: CDR1 SGHTS and CDR2 YDEGEE. CDR3 nucleotide sequence: TGTGCCAGCAGCTTCGGGGAGCAGCCCCAGCATTTT. Amino acids: CASSFGEQPQHF.

Points on this clone: Other DNA sequences of this sample code for an identical CDR3. CDR3 bases: TGTGCCAGCAGCCAAGACTGGGGAGGCACTGAAGCTTTCTTT. Translation: CASSQDWGGTEAFF. The chain is built from TRBV14 and TRBJ1-1; unclear D gene. The CDR3 covers 14 residues. Germline loops: CDR1 SGHDN, CDR2 FVKESK. With 0 bases removed from V and 4 bases from J, the gap between germline ends came to 9 bases.

CDR3 in DNA: TGTGCCAGCAGCTTAAGGGGGGACACTGAAGCTTTCTTT. This gives the protein CASSLRGDTEAFF. The J gene is TRBJ1-1, the V gene TRBV7-9, with D possibly matching TRBD1 (6 bases). The CDR3 length is 13 residues. The germline CDR1 and CDR2 sequences are SEHNR and FQNEAQ (reference sequence). V was clipped by 2 bases and J by 3 bases, with 7 bases between them.

This clone appeared a single time. This sequence joins TRBV13 and TRBJ2-7, with 9 bases identical to TRBD1. The CDR3 has 13 amino acids. Losses at the gene ends were 5 bases for V and 3 bases for J; bases not matched to a gene: 2. Per germline, CDR1 PRHDT and CDR2 FYEKMQ (reference sequence). DNA for the CDR3: TGTGCCAGCAGCGCGGACAGGGGCTACGAGCAGTACTTC. Its protein product is CASSADRGYEQYF. The full variable domain, rest sourced from reference TRBV13 and TRBJ2-7, is AAGVIQSPRHLIKEKRETATLKCYPIPRHDTVYWYQQGPGQDPQFLISFYEKMQSDKGSIPDRFSAQQFSDYHSELNMSSLELGDSALYFCASSADRGYEQYFGPGTRLTVT.